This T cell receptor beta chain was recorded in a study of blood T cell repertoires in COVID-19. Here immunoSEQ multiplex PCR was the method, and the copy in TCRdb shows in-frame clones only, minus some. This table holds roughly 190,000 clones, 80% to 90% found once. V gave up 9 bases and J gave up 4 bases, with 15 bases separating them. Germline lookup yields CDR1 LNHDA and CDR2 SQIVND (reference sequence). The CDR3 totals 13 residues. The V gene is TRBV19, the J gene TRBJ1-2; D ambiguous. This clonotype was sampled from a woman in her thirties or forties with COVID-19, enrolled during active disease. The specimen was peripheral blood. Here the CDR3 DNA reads TGTGCCAGCGCATACGACGGAGTCTATGGCTACACCTTC. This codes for CASAYDGVYGYTF.